This TCR beta chain was retrieved from a study of shared clonotypes between healthy human individuals. Study-level background: Plates per donor: three CD4 naive, three CD4 memory, two CD8 naive, one CD8 memory.

Sequencing was performed with immunoSEQ multiplex PCR; in TCRdb, only in-frame clones are kept and a portion is missing. The sample records about 980,000 clones, about three quarters being singletons. This clone appeared once. Other DNA sequences within the sample encode an identical CDR3. Sequenced input: memory CD4+ T cells sorted from blood. Subset of the sample: CD45RA-negative fraction. The clonotype originates from a young man in good health.

The CDR3 sequence is CASSPDSFYGYTF. In DNA, the CDR3 is TGTGCCAGCAGCCCAGACAGTTTCTATGGCTACACCTTC. This sequence joins TRBV7-2 and TRBJ1-2; TRBD1 is a possible D gene (5 bases). Trimming removed 5 bases from V and 4 bases from J, with 11 bases in between. Germline V gene lookup returns CDR1 SGHTA and CDR2 FQGNSA. The CDR3 length is 13 residues.